This passage covers 22 T cell receptor beta chains from one sample sequenced in a study of blood T cell repertoires in COVID-19. Sequencing used immunoSEQ multiplex PCR; TCRdb keeps in-frame clones, though not all of them. The table records about 300,000 clones, around 88% of them present only once. Sequencing input: peripheral blood. The receptors come from a woman aged 30 to 39 who had recovered from COVID-19.

The V gene is TRBV5-1, the J gene TRBJ2-1; TRBD1 might be the D (6 bases). The V end was cut by 4 bases, the J end by 6 bases, with 11 bases between. This CDR3 is 13 amino acids long. Germline V gene data show CDR1 as SGHRS and CDR2 as YFSETQ. CDR3 nucleotide sequence: TGCGCCAGCAGCCAACCAGGGGTCAATGAGCAGTTCTTC. Its translation is CASSQPGVNEQFF.

This chain joins TRBV6-5 and TRBJ1-2, with D perhaps TRBD1 (5 bases). From germline, CDR1 is MNHEY and CDR2 SVGAGI. V lost 5 bases to trimming and J lost 2 bases, with 12 bases between them. The length of the CDR3 is 14 residues. This chain's CDR3 is CASSLGRVNYGYTF. The CDR3 bases are TGTGCCAGCAGTCTAGGCAGGGTCAACTATGGCTACACCTTC.

The chain has TRBV4-3 and TRBJ1-6; D is uncertain. V lost 1 base and J lost 6, with 7 bases in between. This CDR3 has 14 residues. The V gene's germline CDR1 is LGHNA and CDR2 YSLEER. The CDR3 DNA sequence: TGCGCCAGCAGCCAAGCAGGATTTAATTCACCCCTCCACTTT. Protein sequence: CASSQAGFNSPLHF.

This clone was seen a few times. J is TRBJ1-3 and V is TRBV27; D ambiguous. V was clipped by 0 bases and J by 4 bases, with 13 bases between them. The V gene's germline CDR1 is MNHEY and CDR2 SMNVEV (reference sequence). This CDR3 is built from 16 residues. The CDR3 protein is CASSLSARLGGNTIYF. CDR3 DNA sequence: TGTGCCAGCAGTTTATCCGCCAGGCTTGGCGGAAACACCATATATTTT.

This sequence joins TRBV2 and TRBJ2-7; D is unclear. V shed 5 bases and J shed 0 bases, with 5 bases lying between them. CDR1 and CDR2 from the germline V gene are SNHLY and FYNNEI. The CDR3 has 12 amino acids. The CDR3 reads CASSPRSYEQYF. CDR3 sequence (DNA): TGTGCCAGCAGTCCCCGCTCCTACGAGCAGTACTTC.

The chain recombines TRBV28 with TRBJ1-2; the D gene is possibly TRBD1 (6 bases). The CDR3 totals 17 residues. Between the trimmed V and J ends, which lost 2 bases and 2 bases, there was a span of 18 bases. CDR1 and CDR2 (germline): MDHEN, SYDVKM. The CDR3 here is CASSLGRGHLRNYGYTF. DNA for the CDR3: TGTGCCAGCAGTTTAGGCAGGGGTCACTTGAGGAACTATGGCTACACCTTC.

The rearrangement links TRBV19 to TRBJ1-5, with TRBD1 identical over 7 bases. The CDR3 is made up of 15 amino acids. CDR1 is LNHDA and CDR2 is SQIVND in the germline V gene (reference sequence). The J segment lost 3 bases and the V segment lost 4 bases, leaving 6 bases of the junction unmatched. This CDR3 is CASSTPGQINQPQHF. The CDR3 bases are TGTGCCAGTAGTACCCCGGGACAGATCAATCAGCCCCAGCATTTT. Based on the CDR3 plus reference TRBV19 and TRBJ1-5, the full variable domain is DGGITQSPKYLFRKEGQNVTLSCEQNLNHDAMYWYRQDPGQGLRLIYYSQIVNDFQKGDIAEGYSVSREKKESFPLTVTSAQKNPTAFYLCASSTPGQINQPQHFGDGTRLSIL.

The gene calls are TRBV5-1 and TRBJ2-7, with 10 positions matching TRBD1. The CDR3 loop spans 17 amino acids. V was clipped by 0 bases and J by 5 bases; unmatched bases: 11. Looked up from germline, CDR1 is SGHRS and CDR2 is YFSETQ. Here the CDR3 reads CASSLEPRDRGSHEQYF. For the CDR3, the DNA is TGCGCCAGCAGCTTGGAGCCGCGGGACAGGGGTTCCCACGAGCAGTACTTC.

The chain joins TRBV3-1 (or the pseudogene TRBV3-2) to TRBJ1-4; the match to TRBD1 covers 8 bases. V dropped 4 bases and J dropped 7; count of bases not matched to a gene: 8. This CDR3 is 15 amino acids long. CDR1 and CDR2 from the germline V gene are LGHDT and YNNKEL (reference sequence). CDR3 in amino acids: CASSPQQGGIEKLFF. In DNA form, the CDR3 reads TGTGCCAGCAGCCCCCAACAGGGGGGAATTGAAAAACTGTTTTTT.

V and J are TRBV12-3 or TRBV12-4 and TRBJ1-1, with a possible D match to TRBD1 (6 bases). Deletions cut 5 bases from V and 6 bases from J, with 10 bases between. The CDR3 covers 12 residues. The CDR3 loop is CASSLQGSEAFF. CDR3 sequence (DNA): TGTGCCAGCAGTCTACAGGGCTCTGAAGCTTTCTTT.

This chain uses TRBV6-2 or TRBV6-3 with TRBJ2-2; D remains ambiguous. Germline assignment: CDR1 MNHEY and CDR2 SVGEGT. The CDR3 contains 13 residues. V dropped 5 bases and J dropped 4 bases, with 8 bases sitting between them. The DNA for the CDR3 is TGTGCCAGCAGTCAAAGGAGCACCGGGGAGCTGTTTTTT. Translation gives CASSQRSTGELFF.

This chain joins TRBV15 and TRBJ1-4, with D possibly matching TRBD1 (5 bases). V lost 1 base to trimming and J lost 8 bases, with 14 bases between them. The CDR3 runs 15 residues. Germline loops: CDR1 LNHNV, CDR2 YYDKDF (reference sequence). The DNA of the CDR3 is TGTGCCACCAGCAGAGTAGGCAGGGTACAGGAAAAACTGTTTTTT. Its protein product is CATSRVGRVQEKLFF.

In DNA, the CDR3 is TGTGCCAGCGCGCCGTACAATCAGCCCCAGCATTTT. Amino acids: CASAPYNQPQHF. The chain joins TRBV28 to TRBJ1-5; no reliable D call. V was clipped by 8 bases and J by 3 bases, with 8 bases between them. This CDR3 has 12 amino acids. CDR1 is MDHEN, CDR2 SYDVKM, per germline.

The J gene is TRBJ1-2, the V gene TRBV5-1; 9 bases fit TRBD1. The CDR3 covers 15 residues. Germline assignment: CDR1 SGHRS and CDR2 YFSETQ. The junction had 12 bases not matched to a gene; V was cut back by 4 bases and J by 8 bases. CDR3 in DNA: TGCGCCAGCAGCCCTACGGGACAGGGATTCGAGGGCTACACCTTC. This gives the protein CASSPTGQGFEGYTF. Full variable domain (rest looked up from reference TRBV5-1 and TRBJ1-2): KAGVTQTPRYLIKTRGQQVTLSCSPISGHRSVSWYQQTPGQGLQFLFEYFSETQRNKGNFPGRFSGRQFSNSRSEMNVSTLELGDSALYLCASSPTGQGFEGYTFGSGTRLTVV.

The V call is TRBV7-9, the J call TRBJ2-7; no clear D. The CDR3 runs 14 residues. Germline CDR1 reads SEHNR; CDR2 reads FQNEAQ (reference sequence). V gave up 2 bases and J gave up 2 bases, with 10 bases separating them. CDR3 in DNA: TGTGCCAGCAGCTTACTTACAGCAGCCTACGAGCAGTACTTC. Translation gives CASSLLTAAYEQYF.

The chain is built from TRBV6-1 and TRBJ2-3; 8 nucleotides align to TRBD1. This CDR3 has 16 amino acids. V shed 0 bases and J 0 bases; nucleotides not matched to a gene: 2. Germline values: CDR1 MNHNS, CDR2 SASEGT. The CDR3 sequence: CASSEARTGSTDTQYF. The CDR3 DNA follows: TGTGCCAGCAGTGAAGCACGGACAGGGAGCACAGATACGCAGTATTTT.

In this sample, this clone turned up a few times. The chain recombines TRBV6-1 with TRBJ1-6; 7 bases agree with TRBD1. Looked up from germline, CDR1 is MNHNS and CDR2 is SASEGT. V lost 2 bases, J lost 10 bases, and 5 bases stayed unmatched. The CDR3 loop spans 14 amino acids. The CDR3 DNA sequence: TGTGCCAGCAGTGAATGGGACAGCCGCTCACCCCTCCACTTT. Amino acids: CASSEWDSRSPLHF.

The gene calls are TRBV20-1 and TRBJ1-6, with TRBD1 matching 7 bases. Germline trimming cut 3 bases from V and 7 bases from J; bases unmatched to any gene: 6. The germline CDR1 and CDR2 sequences are DFQATT and SNEGSKA (reference sequence). This CDR3 spans 14 amino acids. For the CDR3, the DNA is TGCAGTGCTAGTCAGGGACAGTGGAATTCACCCCTCCACTTT. As protein: CSASQGQWNSPLHF.

The chain uses TRBV5-1 and TRBJ1-5, with D maybe TRBD1 (6 bases). Trimming pared 0 bases from V and 7 bases from J, leaving 23 bases between. This CDR3 is built from 18 residues. Germline V gene lookup returns CDR1 SGHRS and CDR2 YFSETQ. The CDR3 DNA follows: TGCGCCAGCAGCTTGGAGGCCAGGGGAAGGGGATTTAGGCAGCCCCAGCATTTT. As protein: CASSLEARGRGFRQPQHF.

In its sample, this clone was seen many times. This chain uses TRBV2 with TRBJ1-1; D uncertain. CDR3 length equals 13 residues. Germline V gives CDR1 SNHLY, CDR2 FYNNEI. The ends were cut back, 2 bases at V and 5 bases at J, with 9 bases in the middle. The CDR3: CASSEPGWTEAFF. CDR3 bases: TGTGCCAGCAGTGAACCGGGTTGGACTGAAGCTTTCTTT.

This rearrangement joins TRBV10-2 to TRBJ2-7; unclear D gene. CDR1 and CDR2 (germline): WSHSY, SAAADI. Trimming pared 8 bases from V and 3 bases from J, leaving 14 bases between. The length of the CDR3 is 13 residues. DNA of the CDR3: TGCGCCAGCCACCAAGGTCCGGGCTACGAGCAGTACTTC. Translated, it gives CASHQGPGYEQYF.

The rearrangement uses TRBV5-6 and TRBJ2-2, with D unresolved. Per germline, CDR1 SGHDT and CDR2 YYEEEE. Between the trimmed V and J ends, which lost 1 base and 5 bases, there was a span of 3 bases. This CDR3 contains 12 residues. The CDR3 is CASSLQTGELFF. The CDR3, as DNA: TGTGCCAGCAGCTTGCAGACCGGGGAGCTGTTTTTT.